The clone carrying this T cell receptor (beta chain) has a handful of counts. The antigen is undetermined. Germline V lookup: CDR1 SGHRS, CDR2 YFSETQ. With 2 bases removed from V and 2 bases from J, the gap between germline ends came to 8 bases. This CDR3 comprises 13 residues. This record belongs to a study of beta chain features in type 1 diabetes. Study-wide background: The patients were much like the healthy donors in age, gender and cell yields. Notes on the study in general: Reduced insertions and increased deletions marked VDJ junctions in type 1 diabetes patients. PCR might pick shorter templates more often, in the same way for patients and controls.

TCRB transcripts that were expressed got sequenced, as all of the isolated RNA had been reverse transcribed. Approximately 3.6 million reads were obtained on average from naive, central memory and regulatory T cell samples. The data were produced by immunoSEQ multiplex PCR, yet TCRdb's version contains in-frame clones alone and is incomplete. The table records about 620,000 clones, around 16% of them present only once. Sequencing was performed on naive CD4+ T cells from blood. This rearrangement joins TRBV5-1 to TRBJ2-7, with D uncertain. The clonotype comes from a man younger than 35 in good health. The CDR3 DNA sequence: TGCGCCAGCAGCTTAACCCTTCCCTACGAGCAGTACTTC. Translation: CASSLTLPYEQYF.